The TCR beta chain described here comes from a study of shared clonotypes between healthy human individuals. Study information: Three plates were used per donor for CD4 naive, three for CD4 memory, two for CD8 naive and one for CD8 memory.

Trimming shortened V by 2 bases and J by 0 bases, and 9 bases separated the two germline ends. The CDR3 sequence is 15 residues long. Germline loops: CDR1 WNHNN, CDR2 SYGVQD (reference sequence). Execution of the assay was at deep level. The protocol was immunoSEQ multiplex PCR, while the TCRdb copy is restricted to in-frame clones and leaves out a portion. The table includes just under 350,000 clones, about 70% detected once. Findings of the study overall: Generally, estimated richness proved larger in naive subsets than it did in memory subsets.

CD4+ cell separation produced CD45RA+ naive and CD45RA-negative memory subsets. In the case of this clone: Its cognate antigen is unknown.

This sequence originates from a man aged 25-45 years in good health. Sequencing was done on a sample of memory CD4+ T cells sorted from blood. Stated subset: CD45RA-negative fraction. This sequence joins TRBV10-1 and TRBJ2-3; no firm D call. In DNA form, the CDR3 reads TGCGCCAGCAGTGAGGCGGAAGCTAGCACAGATACGCAGTATTTT. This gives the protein CASSEAEASTDTQYF.